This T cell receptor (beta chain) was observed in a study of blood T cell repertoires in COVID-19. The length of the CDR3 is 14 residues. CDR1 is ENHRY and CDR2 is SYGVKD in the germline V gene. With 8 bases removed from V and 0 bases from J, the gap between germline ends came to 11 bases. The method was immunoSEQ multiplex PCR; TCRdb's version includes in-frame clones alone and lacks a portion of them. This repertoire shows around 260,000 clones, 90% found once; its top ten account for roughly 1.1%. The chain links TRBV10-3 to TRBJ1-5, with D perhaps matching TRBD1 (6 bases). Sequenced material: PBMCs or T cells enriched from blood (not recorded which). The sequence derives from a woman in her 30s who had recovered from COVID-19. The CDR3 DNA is TGTGCCATCGTTGGGGGCTATAGCAATCAGCCCCAGCATTTT. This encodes CAIVGGYSNQPQHF.